Below are 8 T cell receptor beta chains sequenced from a single sample in a study of blood T cell repertoires in COVID-19. The repertoire was sequenced with immunoSEQ multiplex PCR; TCRdb's copy has only in-frame clones and lacks some. The sample consists of a few hundred thousand clones, 75% to 90% of them appearing once. Sample: PBMCs or T cells enriched from blood (not recorded which). All receptors come from a woman aged 25 to 45 who had been exposed to COVID-19.

The chain uses TRBV5-1 and TRBJ2-2; D is possibly TRBD2 (5 bases). Germline V gives CDR1 SGHRS, CDR2 YFSETQ. CDR3 size: 13 residues. V was clipped by 1 base and J by 4 bases, with 5 bases between them. The CDR3 reads CASSLSGTGELFF. CDR3 sequence (DNA): TGCGCCAGCAGCTTGAGCGGCACCGGGGAGCTGTTTTTT.

This clone was seen a handful of times. The chain carries TRBV6-2 or TRBV6-3 and TRBJ2-3; 10 nucleotides line up with TRBD2. The V and J ends lost 6 bases and 6 bases, in that order; junction bases with no gene match: 6. The length of the CDR3 is 14 residues. In germline, CDR1 is MNHEY, CDR2 SVGEGT. CDR3 residues: CASSPRLAGDTQYF. As DNA, the CDR3 is TGTGCCAGCAGCCCCCGACTAGCGGGCGATACGCAGTATTTT.

The chain uses TRBV6-6 and TRBJ2-7, with 8 bases lining up with TRBD1. The germline V gene has CDR1 MNHNY and CDR2 SVGAGI (reference sequence). CDR3 length: 15 amino acids. The V segment lost 0 bases and the J segment 2 bases; nucleotides outside the gene matches: 3. The CDR3 nucleotides are TGTGCCAGCAGTTACTCGACAGGGGACACCTACGAGCAGTACTTC. Residues: CASSYSTGDTYEQYF.

The gene calls are TRBV3-1 (or the pseudogene TRBV3-2) and TRBJ1-6, with a weak D call TRBD1 (5 bases). Germline loops: CDR1 LGHDT, CDR2 YNNKEL (reference sequence). The CDR3 consists of 12 residues. The V and J ends lost 6 bases and 19 bases respectively, with 19 bases between them. The CDR3 DNA sequence: TGTGCCAGCAGGACAGAAGGAGACCGAGTACACTTT. Translated: CASRTEGDRVHF.

The chain carries TRBV5-1 and TRBJ1-1, with D possibly matching TRBD1 (6 bases). The germline V and J ends were trimmed by 7 bases and 0 bases, with 13 bases remaining between them. There are 14 residues in the CDR3. CDR1 is SGHRS and CDR2 is YFSETQ in the germline V gene. The CDR3 DNA is TGCGCCAGCGGACCGGGACAATTGAACACTGAAGCTTTCTTT. It codes for CASGPGQLNTEAFF.

The rearrangement uses TRBV14 and TRBJ1-3; the D gene is possibly TRBD1 (5 bases). Germline V gene sequence: CDR1 SGHDN, CDR2 FVKESK. V was shortened by 5 bases and J by 0 bases, with 14 bases between the two germline ends. This CDR3 contains 16 residues. The CDR3 sequence: CASSEIQADSGNTIYF. CDR3 sequence (DNA): TGTGCCAGCAGCGAAATACAGGCGGACTCTGGAAACACCATATATTTT. Full variable domain (rest looked up from reference TRBV14 and TRBJ1-3): EAGVTQFPSHSVIEKGQTVTLRCDPISGHDNLYWYRRVMGKEIKFLLHFVKESKQDESGMPNNRFLAERTGGTYSTLKVQPAELEDSGVYFCASSEIQADSGNTIYFGEGSWLTVV.

The genes are TRBV5-1 and TRBJ2-2, with 12 bases matching TRBD2. V trimming: 4 bases; J trimming: 4 bases; junction bases outside the gene matches: 8. The CDR3 length is 17 residues. Per germline, CDR1 SGHRS and CDR2 YFSETQ. CDR3 sequence (DNA): TGCGCCAGCAGCGGAGGCTCTAGCGGGGGGGCCACCGGGGAGCTGTTTTTT. Amino acid sequence: CASSGGSSGGATGELFF. Looking up the rest from reference TRBV5-1 and TRBJ2-2 gives the full variable domain: KAGVTQTPRYLIKTRGQQVTLSCSPISGHRSVSWYQQTPGQGLQFLFEYFSETQRNKGNFPGRFSGRQFSNSRSEMNVSTLELGDSALYLCASSGGSSGGATGELFFGEGSRLTVL.

This clone has only a few counts. The gene calls are TRBV3-1 (or the pseudogene TRBV3-2) and TRBJ2-1; possible D gene TRBD2, 6 bases. Trimming removed 4 bases from V and 7 bases from J, with 20 bases in between. Germline CDR1 and CDR2: LGHDT and YNNKEL (reference sequence). This CDR3 has 16 residues. CDR3 bases: TGTGCCAGCAGCCCAGGGCGGGGACGGGGAGGTAATGAGCAGTTCTTC. It encodes CASSPGRGRGGNEQFF.